Below, one T cell receptor (beta chain) is given with its context. The antigen is undetermined. Germline V CDR1 and CDR2: KGHSH, LQKENI. Germline trimming cut 6 bases from V and 4 bases from J; bases unmatched to any gene: 18. This CDR3 has 18 amino acids. The source of the sample is a study of OX40 agonist ivuxolimab in advanced cancers. Study outcomes and limitations: Among the least clonally expanded were partial responders at 0.1-3.0 mg/kg.

Produced via immunoSEQ multiplex PCR; TCRdb's table is partial and in-frame only. Among some 65,000 clones listed, around 85% were seen once. The chain has TRBV18 and TRBJ1-5; the match to TRBD1 covers 7 bases. The TCR comes from an adult with an advanced solid tumor such as melanoma, head and neck, liver or kidney cancer. The specimen comprised CD4+ or CD8+ T cells sorted from blood, sampled in a trial of the OX40 agonist ivuxolimab. The CDR3 region has the DNA TGTGCCAGCTCCCCGATTCCTCAGGGGGGACGGATGAATCAGCCCCAGCATTTT. Translating gives CASSPIPQGGRMNQPQHF.